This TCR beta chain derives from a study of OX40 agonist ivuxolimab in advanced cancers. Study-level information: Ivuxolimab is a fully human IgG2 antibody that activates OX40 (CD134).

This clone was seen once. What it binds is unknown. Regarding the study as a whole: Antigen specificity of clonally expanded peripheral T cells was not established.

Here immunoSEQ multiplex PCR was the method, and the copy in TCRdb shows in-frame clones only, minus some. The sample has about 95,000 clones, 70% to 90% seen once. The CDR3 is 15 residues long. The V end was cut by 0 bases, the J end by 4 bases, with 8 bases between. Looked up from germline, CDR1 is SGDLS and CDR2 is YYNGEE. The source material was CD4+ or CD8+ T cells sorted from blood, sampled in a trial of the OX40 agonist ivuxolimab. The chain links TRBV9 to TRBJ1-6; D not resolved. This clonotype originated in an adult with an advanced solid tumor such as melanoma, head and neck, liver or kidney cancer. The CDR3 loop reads CASSVVGEYNSPLHF. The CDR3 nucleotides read TGTGCCAGCAGCGTAGTGGGAGAGTATAATTCACCCCTCCACTTT.